These 25 T cell receptor beta chains came from one sample sequenced in a study of CD8 T cells in Susac syndrome. Random hexamers primed reverse transcription of about 0.45 to 1 ug RNA. MiXCR, run by TCRdb on the immunoSEQ multiplex PCR reads, gives a single entry per CDR3 protein. The sample lists about 130,000 distinct CDR3 sequences, around 94% occurring once. The specimen was CD8+ T cells from PBMCs. The receptors come from a human donor with Susac syndrome.

This chain links TRBV7-9 with TRBJ2-1; D not certain. The CDR3 consists of 16 residues. Trimming pared 4 bases from V and 0 bases from J, leaving 13 bases between. Germline assignment: CDR1 SEHNR and CDR2 FQNEAQ (reference sequence). This chain's CDR3 is CASSSHEGPSYNEQFF. The CDR3 DNA reads TGTGCCAGCAGCTCCCACGAAGGGCCCTCCTACAATGAGCAGTTCTTC.

The chain uses TRBV6-6 and TRBJ2-3; 8 positions match TRBD2. CDR1 and CDR2 from the germline V gene are MNHNY and SVGAGI (reference sequence). The CDR3 has 16 residues. Losses at the gene ends were 0 bases for V and 2 bases for J; bases not matched to a gene: 4. CDR3 in amino acids: CASSYSPSGHTDTQYF. The CDR3 DNA sequence: TGTGCCAGCAGTTACTCCCCTAGCGGGCACACAGATACGCAGTATTTT.

The chain combines TRBV10-3 with TRBJ1-5, with D possibly being TRBD1 (6 bases). The CDR3 contains 15 residues. V lost 0 bases and J 3 bases, leaving 9 bases between the germline ends. Germline loops: CDR1 ENHRY, CDR2 SYGVKD. The CDR3 spells CAISESRTDNQPQHF. The DNA of the CDR3 is TGTGCCATCAGTGAGTCCCGGACAGACAATCAGCCCCAGCATTTT.

The chain joins TRBV30 to TRBJ2-1, with D perhaps TRBD1 (5 bases). This CDR3 is built from 13 residues. Germline lookup yields CDR1 GTSNPN and CDR2 SVGIG (reference sequence). The V gene lost 0 bases and the J gene lost 8 bases, with 11 bases spanning the gap. The CDR3 reads CAWSVHRGDEQFF. The DNA of the CDR3 is TGTGCCTGGAGTGTACATAGGGGCGATGAGCAGTTCTTC.

This clonotype was counted a single time. The V and J genes are TRBV5-6 and TRBJ2-5, with D possibly being TRBD1 (6 bases). There are 13 residues in the CDR3. Germline values: CDR1 SGHDT, CDR2 YYEEEE. V shed 7 bases and J shed 4 bases, with 14 bases lying between them. Here the CDR3 DNA reads TGTGCCAGCGAAAACAGGGATCGAGAGACCCAGTACTTC. Amino acids: CASENRDRETQYF.

The chain recombines TRBV7-9 with TRBJ1-2; unclear D gene. CDR1 SEHNR and CDR2 FQNEAQ come from the germline V gene (reference sequence). CDR3 length: 14 residues. Trimming took 3 bases from V and 1 from J, leaving 9 bases between them. The CDR3 region has the DNA TGTGCCAGCAGCTTTCCAGGCTATAACTATGGCTACACCTTC. Translating gives CASSFPGYNYGYTF.

The J gene is TRBJ1-4, the V gene TRBV27, with TRBD1 as a possible D gene (5 bases). With 4 bases removed from V and 6 bases from J, the gap between germline ends came to 15 bases. Germline V gene sequence: CDR1 MNHEY, CDR2 SMNVEV (reference sequence). The CDR3 runs 15 residues. In nucleotides, the CDR3 is TGTGCCAGCAGTTGGACCGGGACCACTTATGAAAAACTGTTTTTT. This gives the protein CASSWTGTTYEKLFF.

The rearrangement links TRBV6-5 to TRBJ2-5; D gene uncertain. Trimming took 7 bases from V and 2 from J, leaving 14 bases between them. Germline assignment: CDR1 MNHEY and CDR2 SVGAGI. CDR3 length equals 14 residues. CDR3 nucleotide sequence: TGTGCCAGCACCCCTTCCAGACAACAAGAGACCCAGTACTTC. Encoded protein: CASTPSRQQETQYF.

This chain links TRBV30 with TRBJ2-7; maybe TRBD1 (5 bases). The CDR3 runs to 11 residues. Germline V gene lookup returns CDR1 GTSNPN and CDR2 SVGIG (reference sequence). The V gene lost 2 bases and the J gene lost 4 bases, with 6 bases spanning the gap. In nucleotides, the CDR3 is TGTGCCTGGAGTACAGGTTACGAGCAGTACTTC. It encodes CAWSTGYEQYF.

V gene TRBV6-5 combines with J gene TRBJ2-7; TRBD2 is a possible D gene (7 bases). The CDR3 has 13 residues. Germline-derived CDR1 and CDR2 are MNHEY and SVGAGI. The V gene lost 5 bases and the J gene lost 2 bases, with 10 bases spanning the gap. Here the CDR3 reads CASSTGGPYEQYF. Written as DNA, the CDR3 is TGTGCCAGCAGTACCGGGGGGCCCTACGAGCAGTACTTC.

V is TRBV27 and J is TRBJ1-1; possibly TRBD1 for D (5 bases). Trimming took 4 bases from V and 0 from J, leaving 6 bases between them. Germline CDR1 MNHEY, CDR2 SMNVEV (reference sequence). This CDR3 is 13 amino acids long. CDR3 sequence reads: CASSSGVNTEAFF. DNA for the CDR3: TGTGCCAGCAGTTCGGGGGTGAACACTGAAGCTTTCTTT.

This clonotype has more than one count but fewer than ten. The chain is built from TRBV6-2 or TRBV6-3 and TRBJ1-5; D uncertain. This CDR3 has 13 residues. Germline CDR1 and CDR2: MNHEY and SVGEGT. Trimming cost V 4 bases and J 10 bases, with 14 bases left between them. The CDR3 nucleotides are TGTGCCAGCAGTTTGCGAGAAGAGAAACCCCAGCATTTT. Its translation is CASSLREEKPQHF.

This chain uses TRBV11-2 with TRBJ2-7; TRBD2 agrees at 7 bases. Germline V gene sequence: CDR1 SGHAT, CDR2 FQNNGV. There are 12 residues in the CDR3. Trimming cost V 7 bases and J 6 bases; bases outside gene matches: 6. CDR3 amino acids: CASTMGGSEQYF. CDR3 nucleotides: TGTGCCAGCACCATGGGAGGGAGCGAGCAGTACTTC.

This chain uses TRBV4-1 with TRBJ1-2; 7 bases fit TRBD1. The CDR3 runs to 17 residues. V lost 4 bases and J lost 9; bases outside the gene matches: 20. Per germline, CDR1 MGHRA and CDR2 YSYEKL. CDR3 DNA: TGCGCCAGCAGCCTACGGGGGTTGGGACAGCCCTTAGACCGCTACACCTTC. This gives the protein CASSLRGLGQPLDRYTF.

The genes are TRBV2 and TRBJ2-4; a possible D gene is TRBD2 (5 bases). Trimming cost V 8 bases and J 6 bases, with 20 bases left between them. This CDR3 is 15 amino acids long. The germline V gene encodes CDR1 SNHLY and CDR2 FYNNEI. CDR3 sequence reads: CASALGADSLNIQYF. The CDR3 DNA reads TGTGCCAGCGCCTTGGGAGCGGACTCACTAAACATTCAGTACTTC.

The chain uses TRBV20-1 and TRBJ2-7, with a weak D call TRBD2 (5 bases). V was shortened by 2 bases and J by 2 bases, with 7 bases between the two germline ends. Germline-derived CDR1 and CDR2 are DFQATT and SNEGSKA (reference sequence). The CDR3 is made up of 12 amino acids. The CDR3 DNA is TGCAGTGCTAGAAGCGGTACCTACGAGCAGTACTTC. It specifies CSARSGTYEQYF.

The chain carries TRBV2 and TRBJ2-5, with TRBD2 matching over 11 bases. Per the germline V gene, CDR1 is SNHLY and CDR2 is FYNNEI. V trimming: 7 bases; J trimming: 1 base; junction bases outside the gene matches: 8. The CDR3 has 16 amino acids. The CDR3 here is CASTEGTSGPQETQYF. DNA for the CDR3: TGTGCCAGCACTGAGGGGACTAGCGGACCCCAAGAGACCCAGTACTTC.

The chain joins TRBV11-2 to TRBJ2-7; no reliable D call. Germline V CDR1 and CDR2: SGHAT, FQNNGV. Trimming left V 1 base short and J 4 bases short, with 14 bases between. The CDR3 consists of 15 residues. The CDR3 loop is CASSLVGDSSYEQYF. As DNA, the CDR3 is TGTGCCAGCAGCTTAGTTGGCGACTCTAGTTACGAGCAGTACTTC.

V usage is TRBV6-5 and J usage is TRBJ2-2; D uncertain. Germline V lookup: CDR1 MNHEY, CDR2 SVGAGI. Trimming left V 0 bases short and J 6 bases short, with 8 bases between. CDR3 size: 14 residues. The CDR3 region has the DNA TGTGCCAGCAGTTACTCGATTGGGGCCGGGGAGCTGTTTTTT. Its protein is CASSYSIGAGELFF.

The chain employs TRBV7-9 and TRBJ2-7; unclear D gene. The germline gives CDR1 SEHNR, CDR2 FQNEAQ (reference sequence). V dropped 4 bases and J dropped 5 bases, with 9 bases sitting between them. The CDR3 has 12 amino acids. In nucleotides, the CDR3 is TGTGCCAGCAGCTGGAAGGCCGACGAGCAGTACTTC. It translates to CASSWKADEQYF.

The genes are TRBV6-4 and TRBJ2-3; 12 bases fit TRBD2. This CDR3 spans 17 amino acids. Germline V CDR1 and CDR2: MRHNA, SNTAGT. Trimming at V came to 0 bases and at J to 1 base, leaving 2 bases not matched to a gene. CDR3 nucleotides: TGTGCCAGCAGTGACTCCTCTAGCGGGGGGGGCACAGATACGCAGTATTTT. Translation gives CASSDSSSGGGTDTQYF.

This clonotype was found a few times. The chain carries TRBV4-1 and TRBJ1-2; D remains ambiguous. CDR1 MGHRA and CDR2 YSYEKL come from the germline V gene. V lost 1 base and J 1 base, leaving 7 bases between the germline ends. The CDR3 consists of 14 residues. This chain's CDR3 is CASSQGVGNYGYTF. CDR3 DNA sequence: TGCGCCAGCAGCCAAGGGGTCGGTAACTATGGCTACACCTTC.

The chain combines TRBV20-1 with TRBJ1-3; D is unclear. The CDR3 contains 14 residues. Per germline, CDR1 DFQATT and CDR2 SNEGSKA (reference sequence). V gave up 6 bases and J gave up 0 bases, with 12 bases separating them. Here the CDR3 reads CSAQKDNSGNTIYF. CDR3 nucleotide sequence: TGCAGTGCCCAAAAGGATAACTCTGGAAACACCATATATTTT.

The V call is TRBV19, the J call TRBJ1-1; no clear D. The CDR3 has 13 residues. Trimming took 3 bases from V and 1 from J, leaving 6 bases between them. CDR1 LNHDA and CDR2 SQIVND come from the germline V gene (reference sequence). The CDR3 coding sequence is TGTGCCAGTAGTATTGTGGCGAACACTGAAGCTTTCTTT. Its translation is CASSIVANTEAFF. Filled out from reference TRBV19 and TRBJ1-1, the complete variable domain reads DGGITQSPKYLFRKEGQNVTLSCEQNLNHDAMYWYRQDPGQGLRLIYYSQIVNDFQKGDIAEGYSVSREKKESFPLTVTSAQKNPTAFYLCASSIVANTEAFFGQGTRLTVV.

The rearrangement joins TRBV5-6 to TRBJ2-5, with D unclear. Trimming pared 3 bases from V and 1 base from J, leaving 7 bases between. This CDR3 comprises 13 residues. Germline V gives CDR1 SGHDT, CDR2 YYEEEE. The CDR3 DNA reads TGTGCCAGCAGCTGGGCCACCCAAGAGACCCAGTACTTC. Its translation is CASSWATQETQYF.